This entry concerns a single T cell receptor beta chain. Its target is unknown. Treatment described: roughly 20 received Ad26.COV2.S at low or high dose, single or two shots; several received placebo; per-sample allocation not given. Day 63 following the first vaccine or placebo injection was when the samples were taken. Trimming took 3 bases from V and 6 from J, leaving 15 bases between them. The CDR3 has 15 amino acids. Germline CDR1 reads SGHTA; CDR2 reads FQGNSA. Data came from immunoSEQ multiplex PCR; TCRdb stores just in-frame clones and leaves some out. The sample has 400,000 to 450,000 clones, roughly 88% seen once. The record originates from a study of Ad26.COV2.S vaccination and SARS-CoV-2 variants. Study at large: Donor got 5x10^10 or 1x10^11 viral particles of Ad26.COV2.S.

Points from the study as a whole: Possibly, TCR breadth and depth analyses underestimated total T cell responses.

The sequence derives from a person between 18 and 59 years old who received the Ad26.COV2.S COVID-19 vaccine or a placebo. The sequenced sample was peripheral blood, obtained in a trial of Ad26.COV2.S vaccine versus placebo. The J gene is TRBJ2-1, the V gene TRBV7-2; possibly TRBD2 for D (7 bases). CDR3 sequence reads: CASSFREGGSNEQFF. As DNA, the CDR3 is TGTGCCAGCAGCTTCAGGGAGGGGGGTTCCAATGAGCAGTTCTTC.